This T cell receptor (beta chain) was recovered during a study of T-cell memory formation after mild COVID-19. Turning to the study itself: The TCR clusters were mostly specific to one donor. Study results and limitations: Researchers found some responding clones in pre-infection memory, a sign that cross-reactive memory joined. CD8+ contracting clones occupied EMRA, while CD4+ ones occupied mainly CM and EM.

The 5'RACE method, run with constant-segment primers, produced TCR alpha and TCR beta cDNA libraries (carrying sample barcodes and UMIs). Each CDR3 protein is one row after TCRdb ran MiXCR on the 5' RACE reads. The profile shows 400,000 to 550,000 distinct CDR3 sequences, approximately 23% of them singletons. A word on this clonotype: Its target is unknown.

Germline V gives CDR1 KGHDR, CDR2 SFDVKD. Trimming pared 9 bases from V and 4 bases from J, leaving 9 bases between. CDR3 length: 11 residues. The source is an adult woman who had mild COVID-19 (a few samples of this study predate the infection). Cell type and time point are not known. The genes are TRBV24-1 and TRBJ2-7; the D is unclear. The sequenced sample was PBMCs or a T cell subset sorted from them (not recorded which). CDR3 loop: CATGYGYEQYF. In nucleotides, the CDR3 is TGTGCCACCGGGTATGGGTACGAGCAGTACTTC.